The rows below give T cell receptor beta chains drawn from one sample of a study of human T cells and chemical hapten exposure. TCRdb passed the RACE reads through MiXCR, listing each CDR3 protein once. The table has roughly 200,000 distinct CDR3 sequences, 20% to 25% seen once. The specimen was whole blood, collected in connection with sensitization to the hapten diphenylcyclopropenone (DPC). These receptors originate from a woman aged 50 to 60 with alopecia areata. Some clones in this sample may be carry-over from other donors' samples. Each CDR3 is given with its conserved first and last residue. D genes are given only for firm matches. The listing skips clone size in some rows; elsewhere it reads once, few, many or a size class.

TRBV9,TRBJ2-2,few,TRBD2,CASSVVDSGRAHTGELFF,TGTGCCAGCAGCGTAGTGGATAGCGGGAGGGCGCACACCGGGGAGCTGTTTTTT
TRBV5-1,TRBJ2-1,few,NA,CASSLDSGRGEQFF,TGCGCCAGCAGCTTGGACAGCGGCCGGGGTGAGCAGTTCTTC
TRBV2,TRBJ2-3,few,NA,CASSAPFTDTQYF,TGTGCCAGCAGTGCCCCTTTTACAGATACGCAGTATTTT
TRBV29-1,TRBJ2-3,many,NA,CSVPGYRDGGTDTQYF,TGCAGCGTTCCGGGTTACAGGGACGGGGGCACAGATACGCAGTATTTT
TRBV20-1,TRBJ2-1,NA,NA,CSARDSLASPSYNEQFF,TGCAGTGCTAGAGATTCCCTAGCTAGTCCCTCCTACAATGAGCAGTTCTTC
TRBV20-1,TRBJ2-5,many,NA,CSARGVDSQETQYF,TGCAGTGCTAGAGGGGTGGACTCTCAAGAGACCCAGTACTTC
TRBV3-1,TRBJ2-1,NA,NA,CASSRDGTSLSSYNEQFF,TGTGCCAGCAGCCGCGACGGGACTTCTCTGAGCTCCTACAATGAGCAGTTCTTC
TRBV29-1,TRBJ2-7,NA,NA,CSVGGWSSYEQYF,TGCAGCGTCGGCGGGTGGAGCTCCTACGAGCAGTACTTC
TRBV15,TRBJ2-3,many,NA,CATSRGGDTDTQYF,TGTGCCACCAGCAGAGGCGGAGACACAGATACGCAGTATTTT
TRBV2,TRBJ2-7,many,TRBD2,CASSEGLEVSYEQYF,TGTGCCAGCAGTGAGGGACTAGAGGTCTCGTACGAGCAGTACTTC
TRBV9,TRBJ2-5,NA,TRBD2,CANSWGGEETQYF,TGTGCCAACAGCTGGGGGGGGGAAGAGACCCAGTACTTC